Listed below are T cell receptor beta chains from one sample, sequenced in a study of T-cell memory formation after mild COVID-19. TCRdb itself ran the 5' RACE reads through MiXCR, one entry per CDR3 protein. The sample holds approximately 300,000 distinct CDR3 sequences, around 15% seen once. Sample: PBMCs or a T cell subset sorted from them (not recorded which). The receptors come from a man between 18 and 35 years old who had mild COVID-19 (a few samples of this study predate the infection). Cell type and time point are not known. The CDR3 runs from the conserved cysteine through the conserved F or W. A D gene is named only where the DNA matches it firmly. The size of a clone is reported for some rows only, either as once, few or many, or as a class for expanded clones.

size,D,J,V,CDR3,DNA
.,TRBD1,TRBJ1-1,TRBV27,CASSPGQGLGTEAFF,TGTGCCAGCAGTCCGGGACAGGGGTTAGGCACTGAAGCTTTCTTT
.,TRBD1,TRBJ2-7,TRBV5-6,CASSSAGQGFYEQYF,TGTGCCAGCAGCTCAGCGGGACAGGGTTTTTACGAGCAGTACTTC
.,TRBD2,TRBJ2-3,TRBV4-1,CASSQDASGGAVDTQYF,TGCGCCAGCAGCCAAGATGCGAGCGGGGGGGCCGTAGATACGCAGTATTTT
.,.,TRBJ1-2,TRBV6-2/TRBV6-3,CASSPVGLLGTF,TGTGCCAGCAGCCCCGTTGGTCTTCTTGGCACCTTC
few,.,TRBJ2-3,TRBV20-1,CSARWGSTDTQYF,TGCAGTGCTAGATGGGGTAGCACAGATACGCAGTATTTT
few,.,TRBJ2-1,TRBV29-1,CSVEPEVWNEQFF,TGCAGCGTTGAACCGGAGGTCTGGAATGAGCAGTTCTTC
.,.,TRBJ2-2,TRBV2,CASRLDGANTGELFF,TGTGCCAGCAGGTTGGACGGGGCGAACACCGGGGAGCTGTTTTTT
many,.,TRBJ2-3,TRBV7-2,CASSFGTSRVDTQYF,TGTGCCAGCAGCTTCGGGACAAGTAGGGTAGATACGCAGTATTTT
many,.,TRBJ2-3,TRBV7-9,CASAVLGESTDTQYF,TGTGCCAGCGCAGTGTTGGGGGAAAGCACAGATACGCAGTATTTT
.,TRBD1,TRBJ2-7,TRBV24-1,CATSDSRQGSGEQYF,TGTGCCACCAGTGACTCCCGACAGGGATCGGGAGAGCAGTACTTC
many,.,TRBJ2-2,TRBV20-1,CSAAGTTNTGELFF,TGCAGTGCCGCCGGGACAACTAACACCGGGGAGCTGTTTTTT
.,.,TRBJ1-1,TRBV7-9,CASSLGGQGGSAFF,TGTGCCAGCAGCTTAGGTGGCCAGGGTGGATCAGCTTTCTTT
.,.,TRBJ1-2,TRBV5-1,CASSAQGAHYGYTF,TGCGCCAGCAGCGCACAGGGAGCTCATTATGGCTACACCTTC
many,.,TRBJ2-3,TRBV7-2,CASSLGKRATDTQYF,TGTGCCAGCAGCTTAGGAAAGCGGGCCACAGATACGCAGTATTTT
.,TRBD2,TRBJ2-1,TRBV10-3,CAIRSPGGTYNEQFF,TGTGCCATCCGTAGCCCGGGAGGGACTTACAATGAGCAGTTCTTC
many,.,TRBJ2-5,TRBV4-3,CASSQGREETQYF,TGCGCCAGCAGCCAGGGCAGGGAAGAGACCCAGTACTTC
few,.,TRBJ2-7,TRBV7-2,CASSLGTSSYYEQYF,TGTGCCAGCAGCTTAGGCACGTCCTCCTACTACGAGCAGTACTTC
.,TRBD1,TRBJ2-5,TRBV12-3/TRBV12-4,CASRRNPGQKETQYF,TGTGCCAGCAGGCGTAACCCGGGACAGAAAGAGACCCAGTACTTC
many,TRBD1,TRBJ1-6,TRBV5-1,CASSLEGTDSPLHF,TGCGCCAGCAGCTTGGAAGGGACAGATTCACCCCTCCACTTT
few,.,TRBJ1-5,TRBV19,CASSMTSNQPQHF,TGTGCCAGTAGTATGACTAGCAATCAGCCCCAGCATTTT
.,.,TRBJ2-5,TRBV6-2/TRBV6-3,CASSSPDRSPQETQYF,TGTGCCAGCAGTTCCCCGGACAGATCTCCGCAAGAGACCCAGTACTTC
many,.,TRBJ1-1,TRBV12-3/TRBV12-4,CASSLFLGEAFF,TGTGCCAGCAGTTTATTTCTCGGTGAAGCTTTCTTT
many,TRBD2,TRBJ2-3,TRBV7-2,CASSSPSGGSGDTQYF,TGTGCCAGCAGCTCCCCTAGCGGGGGGTCAGGAGATACGCAGTATTTT
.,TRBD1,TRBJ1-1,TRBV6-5,CASSQLGQAGAFF,TGTGCCAGCAGTCAACTAGGACAGGCGGGCGCTTTCTTT
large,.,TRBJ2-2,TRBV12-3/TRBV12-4,CASTHLRNINTGELFF,TGTGCCAGCACACACCTTCGGAACATCAACACCGGGGAGCTGTTTTTT
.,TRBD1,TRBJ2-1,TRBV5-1,CASSSTGTGGGRSYNEQFF,TGCGCCAGCAGCTCCACAGGGACAGGGGGCGGGAGGTCCTACAATGAGCAGTTCTTC
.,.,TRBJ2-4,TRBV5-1,CASSSPKRENIQYF,TGCGCCAGCAGCTCCCCAAAGCGGGAAAACATTCAGTACTTC
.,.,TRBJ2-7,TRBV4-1,CASSPWEGPTYEQYF,TGCGCCAGCAGCCCGTGGGAAGGGCCGACCTACGAGCAGTACTTC
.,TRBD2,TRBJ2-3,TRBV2,CASSGAGGGTDTQYF,TGTGCCAGCAGTGGGGCTGGCGGGGGGACAGATACGCAGTATTTT
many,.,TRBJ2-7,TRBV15,CATSRDRRGNEPPYEQYF,TGTGCCACCAGCAGAGATCGCCGGGGGAACGAACCTCCCTACGAGCAGTACTTC
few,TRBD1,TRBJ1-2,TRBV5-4,CASSLPTGSLGGYTF,TGTGCCAGCAGCTTGCCGACAGGGAGTTTGGGCGGCTACACCTTC
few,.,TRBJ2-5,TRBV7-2,CASSSPQRGETQYF,TGTGCCAGCAGCTCCCCACAAAGGGGAGAGACCCAGTACTTC
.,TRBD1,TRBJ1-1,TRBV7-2,CASSRVGAGGLWTEAFF,TGTGCCAGCAGCAGAGTCGGGGCAGGGGGCTTGTGGACTGAAGCTTTCTTT
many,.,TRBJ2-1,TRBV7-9,CASSPLSGEQFF,TGTGCCAGCAGCCCCCTGAGTGGTGAGCAGTTCTTC
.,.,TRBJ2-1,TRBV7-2,CAGRDEQFF,TGTGCCGGGCGGGATGAGCAGTTCTTC
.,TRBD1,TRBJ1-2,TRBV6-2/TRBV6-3,CASSPRTGALYGYTF,TGTGCCAGCAGCCCTCGGACAGGGGCCCTCTATGGCTACACCTTC
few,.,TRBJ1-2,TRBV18,CASSNRDGYTF,TGTGCCAGCTCAAACCGGGATGGCTACACCTTC
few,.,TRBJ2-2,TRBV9,CASSVGVGDTGELFF,TGTGCCAGCAGCGTAGGGGTCGGGGACACCGGGGAGCTGTTTTTT
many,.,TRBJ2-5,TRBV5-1,CASSLVGPGETQYF,TGCGCCAGCAGCTTGGTGGGGCCGGGGGAGACCCAGTACTTC
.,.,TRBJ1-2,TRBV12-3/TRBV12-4,CASSLMRWGGDYGYTF,TGTGCCAGCAGTTTAATGCGCTGGGGTGGCGACTATGGCTACACCTTC
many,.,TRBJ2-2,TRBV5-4,CASSFGFPNTGELFF,TGTGCCAGCAGCTTTGGTTTCCCGAACACCGGGGAGCTGTTTTTT
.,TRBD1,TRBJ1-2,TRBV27,CASSLSPGQAYGYTF,TGTGCCAGCAGTTTATCGCCGGGACAGGCGTATGGCTACACCTTC
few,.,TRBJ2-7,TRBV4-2,CASSQEGGRTYEQYF,TGTGCCAGCAGCCAAGAAGGCGGGCGGACCTACGAGCAGTACTTC
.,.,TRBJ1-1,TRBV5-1,CASSLMFIGENTEAFF,TGCGCCAGCAGCTTGATGTTCATCGGCGAGAACACTGAAGCTTTCTTT
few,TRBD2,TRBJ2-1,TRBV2,CASRSLAGGRNEQFF,TGTGCCAGCAGGAGTTTAGCGGGGGGGCGTAATGAGCAGTTCTTC
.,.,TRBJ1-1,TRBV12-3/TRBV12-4,CASLAGGGSPEAFF,TGTGCCAGTTTGGCGGGCGGGGGATCGCCTGAAGCTTTCTTT
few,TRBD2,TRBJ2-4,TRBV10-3,CAAGLAKNIQYF,TGTGCCGCGGGACTAGCGAAAAACATTCAGTACTTC
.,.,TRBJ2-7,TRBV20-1,CSAEPFGGDEQYF,TGCAGTGCTGAGCCTTTTGGGGGTGACGAGCAGTACTTC
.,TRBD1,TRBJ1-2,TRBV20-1,CSARASGQGHYGYTF,TGCAGTGCTAGAGCCTCGGGACAGGGGCACTATGGCTACACCTTC